The 15 T cell receptor beta chains in this list originate from one sample, sequenced in a study of blood T cell repertoires in COVID-19. Produced via immunoSEQ multiplex PCR; TCRdb's table is partial and in-frame only. The table includes fewer than 350,000 clones, approximately 86% detected once. Input material: peripheral blood. Source of these receptors: an older woman with COVID-19, enrolled during active disease.

The V gene is TRBV7-8, the J gene TRBJ2-3; 13 bases match TRBD2. The length of the CDR3 is 17 residues. Germline V lookup: CDR1 SGHVS, CDR2 FQNEAQ. V lost 6 bases to trimming and J lost 0 bases; unmatched junction nucleotides: 6. The CDR3 DNA reads TGTGCCAGCAGGACTAGCGGGGGGACCTCTAGCACAGATACGCAGTATTTT. Protein sequence: CASRTSGGTSSTDTQYF.

The chain employs TRBV7-2 and TRBJ2-3, with a weak D call TRBD1 (6 bases). The CDR3 contains 17 residues. Germline loops: CDR1 SGHTA, CDR2 FQGNSA. Trimming left V 5 bases short and J 0 bases short, with 18 bases between. The CDR3 sequence: CASSKGVHGSSTDTQYF. Written as DNA, the CDR3 is TGTGCCAGCAGCAAGGGGGTCCATGGGAGTAGCACAGATACGCAGTATTTT.

For this clone: This same CDR3 is encoded by further DNA sequences in the sample. The rearrangement joins TRBV27 to TRBJ2-7; possible D gene TRBD1, 5 bases. Trimming left V 0 bases short and J 1 base short, with 10 bases between. This CDR3 has 15 amino acids. Germline lookup yields CDR1 MNHEY and CDR2 SMNVEV (reference sequence). The CDR3 reads CASSLSTGGSYEQYF. DNA of the CDR3: TGTGCCAGCAGTTTATCAACAGGCGGATCCTACGAGCAGTACTTC.

The table lists this clone with a count of one. V gene TRBV3-1 (or the pseudogene TRBV3-2) combines with J gene TRBJ2-3, with D uncertain. V shed 1 base and J shed 1 base, with 6 bases lying between them. The CDR3 length is 14 residues. Germline assignment: CDR1 LGHDT and CDR2 YNNKEL (reference sequence). The CDR3 loop is CASSQARRTDTQYF. In DNA, the CDR3 is TGTGCCAGCAGCCAAGCCCGTCGCACAGATACGCAGTATTTT.

J is TRBJ2-1 and V is TRBV5-1, with 11 bases aligning to TRBD2. Germline V gene sequence: CDR1 SGHRS, CDR2 YFSETQ. Losses at the gene ends were 4 bases for V and 4 bases for J; bases not matched to a gene: 7. This CDR3 is built from 16 residues. CDR3 sequence reads: CASSPTTSGGYNEQFF. The CDR3 DNA sequence: TGCGCCAGCAGCCCGACCACTAGCGGGGGTTACAATGAGCAGTTCTTC. The entire variable domain, with the rest obtained from reference TRBV5-1 and TRBJ2-1, is as follows: KAGVTQTPRYLIKTRGQQVTLSCSPISGHRSVSWYQQTPGQGLQFLFEYFSETQRNKGNFPGRFSGRQFSNSRSEMNVSTLELGDSALYLCASSPTTSGGYNEQFFGPGTRLTVL.

This chain joins TRBV4-3 and TRBJ2-3; TRBD2 agrees at 7 bases. This CDR3 spans 15 amino acids. With V trimmed by 1 base and J by 1 base, 2 bases remained unmatched. Germline V gives CDR1 LGHNA, CDR2 YSLEER. CDR3 loop: CASSQGAGGTDTQYF. The CDR3 DNA reads TGCGCCAGCAGCCAAGGGGCGGGGGGCACAGATACGCAGTATTTT.

This clone was counted only a few times. The gene calls are TRBV27 and TRBJ1-6; 9 bases fit TRBD1. The V gene's germline CDR1 is MNHEY and CDR2 SMNVEV (reference sequence). Losses at the gene ends were 3 bases for V and 8 bases for J; bases not matched to a gene: 5. The CDR3 is 15 residues long. CDR3 protein: CASSLFGTGYSPLHF. The CDR3 coding sequence is TGTGCCAGCAGTTTGTTTGGGACAGGGTATTCACCCCTCCACTTT.

V gene TRBV7-6 combines with J gene TRBJ2-3; TRBD2 might be the D (5 bases). CDR3 length: 15 amino acids. The germline V and J ends were trimmed by 2 bases and 3 bases, with 12 bases remaining between them. Germline lookup yields CDR1 SGHVS and CDR2 FNYEAQ. In nucleotides, the CDR3 is TGTGCCAGCAGCTTATACCGGGGAAGGACAGATACGCAGTATTTT. Its protein is CASSLYRGRTDTQYF.

The genes are TRBV28 and TRBJ1-2; maybe TRBD1 (6 bases). V was shortened by 8 bases and J by 5 bases, with 12 bases between the two germline ends. Germline CDR1 reads MDHEN; CDR2 reads SYDVKM. This CDR3 has 12 residues. Written as DNA, the CDR3 is TGTGCCAGCCAGGGGACGTTATATGGCTACACCTTC. Residues: CASQGTLYGYTF.

The chain joins TRBV4-3 to TRBJ1-1; 7 bases map to TRBD1. In germline, CDR1 is LGHNA, CDR2 YSLEER. Trimming at V came to 5 bases and at J to 8 bases, leaving 5 bases not matched to a gene. The CDR3 runs to 12 residues. CDR3 protein: CASSYADREAFF. The CDR3 coding sequence is TGCGCCAGCAGCTATGCGGACAGGGAAGCTTTCTTT.

This clone came up a few times. CDR3 bases: TGTGCCTGGAGTGTAGGTCCCAAGAGGGAGACCCAGTACTTC. As protein: CAWSVGPKRETQYF. The rearrangement uses TRBV30 and TRBJ2-5; the D is unclear. The germline CDR1 and CDR2 sequences are GTSNPN and SVGIG (reference sequence). The V end lost 0 bases, the J end lost 5 bases, and 13 bases lay between the germline ends. This CDR3 is built from 14 residues.

This clone has a single count. The V gene is TRBV6-5, the J gene TRBJ1-1; 7 bases match TRBD1. Germline assignment: CDR1 MNHEY and CDR2 SVGAGI. The CDR3 extends over 15 amino acids. V lost 6 bases to trimming and J lost 0 bases; unmatched junction nucleotides: 7. The CDR3 DNA sequence: TGTGCCAGCAGAACCCCCGGGACAGTGAACACTGAAGCTTTCTTT. It yields the protein CASRTPGTVNTEAFF.

This clone has only one observation. The J gene is TRBJ1-3, the V gene TRBV2, with TRBD1 identical over 8 bases. V was clipped by 6 bases and J by 3 bases; unmatched bases: 7. This CDR3 region has 15 residues. CDR1 and CDR2 (germline): SNHLY, FYNNEI. The CDR3 reads CASRDQGASGNTIYF. The DNA for the CDR3 is TGTGCCAGCAGAGACCAGGGGGCGAGTGGAAACACCATATATTTT. The full variable domain, rest sourced from reference TRBV2 and TRBJ1-3, is EPEVTQTPSHQVTQMGQEVILRCVPISNHLYFYWYRQILGQKVEFLVSFYNNEISEKSEIFDDQFSVERPDGSNFTLKIRSTKLEDSAMYFCASRDQGASGNTIYFGEGSWLTVV.

The gene calls are TRBV27 and TRBJ2-3; D perhaps matches TRBD2 (6 bases). V dropped 8 bases and J dropped 5 bases, with 8 bases sitting between them. Germline V gene sequence: CDR1 MNHEY, CDR2 SMNVEV (reference sequence). CDR3 length equals 11 residues. The CDR3 sequence is CASLGGDTQYF. CDR3 sequence (DNA): TGTGCCAGCCTGGGGGGAGATACGCAGTATTTT.

V is TRBV7-9 and J is TRBJ1-1, with 8 bases identical to TRBD1. CDR3 length: 15 amino acids. Germline V gene lookup returns CDR1 SEHNR and CDR2 FQNEAQ (reference sequence). J lost 6 bases, V lost 0 bases, and 6 bases had no gene match. The CDR3 reads CASSLAPGGLAEAFF. The CDR3 region has the DNA TGTGCCAGCAGCTTAGCACCAGGGGGCCTAGCTGAAGCTTTCTTT.